The clone carrying this T cell receptor beta chain was seen at least ten times. Its antigen is unknown. The authors made TCR beta libraries by quantitative 5'-RACE with molecular barcodes. TCRdb analysed the 5' RACE reads with MiXCR anew, one entry per CDR3 protein. Here the sample spans about 240,000 distinct CDR3 sequences, 7.5% to 9% being singletons. These data are taken from a study of CD8 T cells in ankylosing spondylitis. General study findings and limits: Reports say disease-linked clones showed up significantly more in matched ankylosing spondylitis synovial fluid.

The CDR3 consists of 14 residues. V was shortened by 5 bases and J by 0 bases, with 5 bases between the two germline ends. Germline V CDR1 and CDR2: SEHNR, FQNEAQ (reference sequence). This sequence was found in a male donor with ankylosing spondylitis or in good health (not recorded which). Material for sequencing was blood, either unsorted or a sorted T cell fraction (not recorded which). The rearrangement uses TRBV7-9 and TRBJ2-6; no firm D call. CDR3 sequence reads: CASSHSSGANVLTF. CDR3 bases: TGTGCCAGCAGCCATAGCTCTGGGGCCAACGTCCTGACTTTC.